This T cell receptor (beta chain) was identified in a study of glioma-infiltrating T cells. This clonotype has ten or more counts. The antigen remains unidentified. Notes on the study in general: Gliomas, especially low-grade, showed above-expected tissue-blood divergence; non-neoplastic patients showed below.

TCR alpha and beta CDR3 regions were amplified from RNA using iRepertoire nested multiplex PCR. For one-step reverse transcription and amplification, about 85-400 ng of tissue mRNA or PBMC total RNA was used. TCRdb re-called the multiplex PCR reads with MiXCR, one entry per CDR3 protein. The sample comprises around 43,000 distinct CDR3 sequences, approximately 20% of which are singletons, and 6% to 7% rests with the top ten. The TCR was taken from a human donor with low-grade glioma or glioblastoma, undergoing nonglioma brain surgery, or in good health (not recorded which). The sequencing input was glioma tissue, nonneoplastic brain tissue, or PBMCs (not recorded which).

The DNA for the CDR3 is TGTGCCAGCAGCCATCAGGCGGGAATCCAAGAGACCCAGTACTTC. Its translation: CASSHQAGIQETQYF. The J gene is TRBJ2-5, the V gene TRBV11-2; D might be TRBD2 (6 bases). The germline CDR1 and CDR2 sequences are SGHAT and FQNNGV. Deletions cut 5 bases from V and 1 base from J, with 14 bases between. The CDR3 is 15 residues long.